Listed below are T cell receptor beta chains from one sample, sequenced in a study of blood T cell repertoires in COVID-19. Profiled with immunoSEQ multiplex PCR; TCRdb holds only in-frame clones, not every one. The sample consists of approximately 200,000 clones, 85% of them appearing once. Sequencing was done on a sample of PBMCs or T cells enriched from blood (not recorded which). Receptor source: a middle-aged man who had recovered from COVID-19. The CDR3 runs from the conserved cysteine through the conserved F or W. The D gene is left open where the match is weak. Clone size, where shown, is once, few, many, or a class for clones that have expanded.

J gene: TRBJ2-3; V gene: TRBV19; clone size: .; CDR3 length: 17; D gene: TRBD2; CDR3 protein: CASSPPGLARGADTQYF; CDR3 DNA: TGTGCCAGTAGTCCGCCGGGACTAGCTCGTGGCGCAGATACGCAGTATTTT
J gene: TRBJ2-7; V gene: TRBV5-1; clone size: .; CDR3 length: 14; D gene: TRBD2; CDR3 protein: CASSPGTSGDEQYF; CDR3 DNA: TGCGCCAGCAGCCCCGGGACTAGCGGAGACGAGCAGTACTTC
J gene: TRBJ2-7; V gene: TRBV11-2; clone size: .; CDR3 length: 16; D gene: .; CDR3 protein: CASSLVGQLFSYEQYF; CDR3 DNA: TGTGCCAGCAGCTTAGTTGGGCAGCTATTCTCCTACGAGCAGTACTTC
J gene: TRBJ2-6; V gene: TRBV5-5; clone size: .; CDR3 length: 18; D gene: TRBD2; CDR3 protein: CASRVTGGPVSGANVLTF; CDR3 DNA: TGTGCCAGCAGGGTTACGGGGGGACCAGTCTCTGGGGCCAACGTCCTGACTTTC
J gene: TRBJ2-7; V gene: TRBV19; clone size: .; CDR3 length: 15; D gene: .; CDR3 protein: CASSIGETNTYEQYF; CDR3 DNA: TGTGCCAGTAGTATAGGGGAGACTAATACCTACGAGCAGTACTTC
J gene: TRBJ1-2; V gene: TRBV28; clone size: .; CDR3 length: 14; D gene: TRBD1; CDR3 protein: CASSPPGQAVGYTF; CDR3 DNA: TGTGCCAGCAGTCCGCCCGGACAGGCGGTTGGCTACACCTTC
J gene: TRBJ2-7; V gene: TRBV10-3; clone size: .; CDR3 length: 13; D gene: TRBD1; CDR3 protein: CAIRDRGSYEQYF; CDR3 DNA: TGTGCCATCCGGGACAGGGGGAGCTACGAGCAGTACTTC
J gene: TRBJ1-2; V gene: TRBV10-3; clone size: .; CDR3 length: 15; D gene: .; CDR3 protein: CAISEPTGPTYGYTF; CDR3 DNA: TGTGCCATCAGTGAGCCCACAGGGCCGACCTATGGCTACACCTTC
J gene: TRBJ2-1; V gene: TRBV9; clone size: .; CDR3 length: 18; D gene: TRBD2; CDR3 protein: CASSPKGHGRAGYNEQFF; CDR3 DNA: TGTGCCAGCAGCCCAAAAGGACACGGGAGGGCGGGTTACAATGAGCAGTTCTTC
J gene: TRBJ1-2; V gene: TRBV2; clone size: .; CDR3 length: 14; D gene: .; CDR3 protein: CASSLGGALLGYTF; CDR3 DNA: TGTGCCAGCAGTTTAGGGGGGGCGCTTCTGGGCTACACCTTC
J gene: TRBJ2-1; V gene: TRBV28; clone size: .; CDR3 length: 16; D gene: TRBD2; CDR3 protein: CASSSLLAGAYNEQFF; CDR3 DNA: TGTGCCAGCAGTTCCCTCTTAGCGGGGGCCTACAATGAGCAGTTCTTC
J gene: TRBJ2-1; V gene: TRBV5-1; clone size: .; CDR3 length: 14; D gene: .; CDR3 protein: CASSLGGPPNEQFF; CDR3 DNA: TGCGCCAGCAGCTTGGGGGGCCCCCCGAATGAGCAGTTCTTC
J gene: TRBJ2-7; V gene: TRBV27; clone size: once; CDR3 length: 16; D gene: .; CDR3 protein: CASSLSLSQLRVEQYF; CDR3 DNA: TGTGCCAGCAGTTTATCCCTCAGTCAACTACGGGTGGAGCAGTACTTC
J gene: TRBJ1-1; V gene: TRBV7-9; clone size: .; CDR3 length: 13; D gene: .; CDR3 protein: CASSKQTNTEAFF; CDR3 DNA: TGTGCCAGCAGCAAACAAACCAACACTGAAGCTTTCTTT
J gene: TRBJ2-7; V gene: TRBV11-3; clone size: .; CDR3 length: 14; D gene: TRBD2; CDR3 protein: CASSLRGDFYEQYF; CDR3 DNA: TGTGCCAGCAGCCTGCGGGGGGATTTCTACGAGCAGTACTTC
J gene: TRBJ1-1; V gene: TRBV5-5; clone size: .; CDR3 length: 16; D gene: TRBD1; CDR3 protein: CASSPGTVWGNTEAFF; CDR3 DNA: TGTGCCAGCAGCCCGGGGACAGTTTGGGGGAACACTGAAGCTTTCTTT
J gene: TRBJ1-4; V gene: TRBV28; clone size: .; CDR3 length: 15; D gene: TRBD1; CDR3 protein: CASNPQGATNEKLFF; CDR3 DNA: TGTGCCAGCAATCCACAGGGGGCAACTAATGAAAAACTGTTTTTT
J gene: TRBJ1-1; V gene: TRBV6-5; clone size: few; CDR3 length: 14; D gene: TRBD1; CDR3 protein: CASTDRGHSTEAFF; CDR3 DNA: TGTGCCAGCACGGACAGGGGGCATAGCACTGAAGCTTTCTTT
J gene: TRBJ1-1; V gene: TRBV28; clone size: .; CDR3 length: 14; D gene: .; CDR3 protein: CASSLSPGGTEAFF; CDR3 DNA: TGTGCCAGCAGTTTATCGCCCGGTGGCACTGAAGCTTTCTTT
J gene: TRBJ2-1; V gene: TRBV27; clone size: .; CDR3 length: 17; D gene: TRBD1; CDR3 protein: CASSPQKTGNANNEQFF; CDR3 DNA: TGTGCCAGCAGTCCACAAAAGACAGGGAATGCCAACAATGAGCAGTTCTTC
J gene: TRBJ1-4; V gene: TRBV4-2; clone size: .; CDR3 length: 16; D gene: .; CDR3 protein: CASSQRVTVINEKLFF; CDR3 DNA: TGTGCCAGCAGCCAACGGGTGACAGTAATTAATGAAAAACTGTTTTTT
J gene: TRBJ1-5; V gene: TRBV6-5; clone size: .; CDR3 length: 15; D gene: TRBD1; CDR3 protein: CASSRTGASNQPQHF; CDR3 DNA: TGTGCCAGCAGTCGGACAGGGGCTAGCAATCAGCCCCAGCATTTT
J gene: TRBJ2-2; V gene: TRBV5-1; clone size: few; CDR3 length: 14; D gene: .; CDR3 protein: CASSPSLSTGELFF; CDR3 DNA: TGCGCCAGCAGCCCCTCCCTATCTACCGGGGAGCTGTTTTTT
J gene: TRBJ1-4; V gene: TRBV19; clone size: once; CDR3 length: 17; D gene: .; CDR3 protein: CASSTVFNYLPGEKLFF; CDR3 DNA: TGTGCCAGTAGTACCGTATTCAACTATCTGCCTGGTGAAAAACTGTTTTTT
J gene: TRBJ2-2; V gene: TRBV5-1; clone size: .; CDR3 length: 14; D gene: .; CDR3 protein: CASSLDGYTGELFF; CDR3 DNA: TGCGCCAGCAGCTTGGACGGTTACACCGGGGAGCTGTTTTTT
J gene: TRBJ2-7; V gene: TRBV9; clone size: .; CDR3 length: 13; D gene: .; CDR3 protein: CASSPPSSYEQYF; CDR3 DNA: TGTGCCAGCAGCCCCCCGAGCTCCTACGAGCAGTACTTC
J gene: TRBJ2-3; V gene: TRBV6-4; clone size: .; CDR3 length: 16; D gene: .; CDR3 protein: CASSDSGGSGTDTQYF; CDR3 DNA: TGTGCCAGCAGTGACTCAGGGGGCAGCGGGACAGATACGCAGTATTTT
J gene: TRBJ2-7; V gene: TRBV5-4; clone size: .; CDR3 length: 13; D gene: .; CDR3 protein: CASSARGSYEQYF; CDR3 DNA: TGTGCCAGCAGCGCCCGGGGCTCCTACGAGCAGTACTTC
J gene: TRBJ2-7; V gene: TRBV7-9; clone size: .; CDR3 length: 14; D gene: TRBD2; CDR3 protein: CASSLGLAIYEQYF; CDR3 DNA: TGTGCCAGCAGCTTGGGACTAGCGATATACGAGCAGTACTTC
J gene: TRBJ1-2; V gene: TRBV4-1; clone size: .; CDR3 length: 16; D gene: TRBD1; CDR3 protein: CASSQDMGQGNYGYTF; CDR3 DNA: TGCGCCAGCAGCCAAGATATGGGACAGGGGAACTATGGCTACACCTTC
J gene: TRBJ2-1; V gene: TRBV9; clone size: .; CDR3 length: 14; D gene: TRBD2; CDR3 protein: CASSFRLADNEQFF; CDR3 DNA: TGTGCCAGCAGCTTCCGACTAGCGGACAATGAGCAGTTCTTC
J gene: TRBJ2-7; V gene: TRBV5-1; clone size: few; CDR3 length: 13; D gene: .; CDR3 protein: CASSPQVAYEQYF; CDR3 DNA: TGCGCCAGCAGCCCCCAGGTCGCCTACGAGCAGTACTTC
J gene: TRBJ1-2; V gene: TRBV9; clone size: .; CDR3 length: 13; D gene: .; CDR3 protein: CASSPDTNYGYTF; CDR3 DNA: TGTGCCAGCAGCCCGGACACTAACTATGGCTACACCTTC
J gene: TRBJ2-1; V gene: TRBV7-8; clone size: .; CDR3 length: 15; D gene: TRBD2; CDR3 protein: CASTELAGGQGEQFF; CDR3 DNA: TGTGCCAGCACCGAACTAGCGGGAGGGCAGGGTGAGCAGTTCTTC
J gene: TRBJ1-1; V gene: TRBV6-2/TRBV6-3; clone size: .; CDR3 length: 14; D gene: .; CDR3 protein: CASSSAGAATEAFF; CDR3 DNA: TGTGCCAGCAGTTCAGCGGGGGCGGCCACTGAAGCTTTCTTT
J gene: TRBJ2-3; V gene: TRBV30; clone size: .; CDR3 length: 14; D gene: .; CDR3 protein: CAWSSGVLLDTQYF; CDR3 DNA: TGTGCCTGGAGTTCAGGGGTTTTATTGGATACGCAGTATTTT
J gene: TRBJ1-2; V gene: TRBV6-4; clone size: .; CDR3 length: 14; D gene: TRBD1; CDR3 protein: CASSEQGGDYGYTF; CDR3 DNA: TGTGCCAGCAGTGAGCAGGGGGGAGACTATGGCTACACCTTC
J gene: TRBJ1-6; V gene: TRBV2; clone size: few; CDR3 length: 16; D gene: .; CDR3 protein: CASRKGVGRDNSPLHF; CDR3 DNA: TGTGCCAGCCGGAAAGGGGTAGGAAGGGATAATTCACCCCTCCACTTT
J gene: TRBJ2-1; V gene: TRBV6-5; clone size: .; CDR3 length: 13; D gene: .; CDR3 protein: CASSHGYYNEQFF; CDR3 DNA: TGTGCCAGCAGTCACGGGTACTACAATGAGCAGTTCTTC
J gene: TRBJ2-1; V gene: TRBV30; clone size: .; CDR3 length: 14; D gene: TRBD2; CDR3 protein: CAWGLAGVYNEQFF; CDR3 DNA: TGTGCCTGGGGCCTAGCGGGAGTCTACAATGAGCAGTTCTTC
J gene: TRBJ2-3; V gene: TRBV6-2/TRBV6-3; clone size: .; CDR3 length: 16; D gene: .; CDR3 protein: CASSYLALEIGDTQYF; CDR3 DNA: TGTGCCAGCAGTTACCTAGCTCTGGAAATCGGAGATACGCAGTATTTT